The 32 T cell receptor beta chains presented below share a single source sample, sequenced in a study of cytomegalovirus exposure and HLA in healthy donors. Clones were sequenced by immunoSEQ multiplex PCR, and TCRdb holds only the in-frame ones, with some missing. The data show roughly 130,000 clones, about nine tenths seen once. Sequenced: PBMCs. These receptors all stem from a man aged 30-40 years in good health and CMV-seronegative.

The gene calls are TRBV6-4 and TRBJ2-1, with D possibly TRBD1 on 5 matching bases. In germline, CDR1 is MRHNA, CDR2 SNTAGT. The CDR3 spans 14 residues. V dropped 3 bases and J dropped 6 bases, with 12 bases sitting between them. The DNA of the CDR3 is TGTGCCAGCAGTGAGGGTATGGGGCCCAATGAGCAGTTCTTC. Translated, it gives CASSEGMGPNEQFF.

This rearrangement joins TRBV30 to TRBJ2-3; weak D call: TRBD2 (5 bases). Trimming stripped 2 bases from V and 3 bases from J, with 12 bases between. The length of the CDR3 is 14 residues. Per germline, CDR1 GTSNPN and CDR2 SVGIG (reference sequence). CDR3 in amino acids: CAWSYPGLTDTQYF. The CDR3 coding sequence is TGTGCCTGGAGTTATCCGGGGTTAACAGATACGCAGTATTTT.

V gene TRBV29-1 combines with J gene TRBJ2-7; the D gene is possibly TRBD1 (6 bases). V was clipped by 2 bases and J by 0 bases, with 17 bases between them. The CDR3 is 16 residues long. The germline CDR1 and CDR2 sequences are SQVTM and ANQGSEA. CDR3 amino acids: CSVEFFRDTPSYEQYF. In nucleotides, the CDR3 is TGCAGCGTTGAATTTTTCCGGGACACTCCCTCCTACGAGCAGTACTTC.

This chain uses TRBV7-9 with TRBJ1-1; D might be TRBD1 (5 bases). Germline V lookup: CDR1 SEHNR, CDR2 FQNEAQ (reference sequence). The CDR3 runs 14 residues. V shed 4 bases and J shed 1 base, with 10 bases lying between them. The CDR3 sequence is CASSWGLWNTEAFF. CDR3 bases: TGTGCCAGCAGCTGGGGACTGTGGAACACTGAAGCTTTCTTT.

The genes are TRBV5-4 and TRBJ2-7; 8 nucleotides agree with TRBD1. This CDR3 has 14 amino acids. Germline V gene sequence: CDR1 SGHNT, CDR2 YYREEE (reference sequence). V gave up 1 base and J gave up 6 bases; unmatched junction bases: 6. CDR3 amino acids: CASSLLDREVEQYF. The DNA of the CDR3 is TGTGCCAGCAGCTTGTTGGACAGGGAGGTCGAGCAGTACTTC. The full variable domain, rest sourced from reference TRBV5-4 and TRBJ2-7, is ETGVTQSPTHLIKTRGQQVTLRCSSQSGHNTVSWYQQALGQGPQFIFQYYREEENGRGNFPPRFSGLQFPNYSSELNVNALELDDSALYLCASSLLDREVEQYFGPGTRLTVT.

As DNA, the CDR3 is TGTGCCAGCAGCCAATTCAACGACGAAAGGGGGTACAATGAGCAGTTCTTC. Translating gives CASSQFNDERGYNEQFF. V is TRBV27 and J is TRBJ2-1; D may be TRBD1 (6 bases). The CDR3 loop spans 17 amino acids. Trimming shortened V by 6 bases and J by 4 bases, and 22 bases separated the two germline ends. Germline CDR1 and CDR2: MNHEY and SMNVEV (reference sequence).

In this sample, this clone turned up once. For the CDR3, the DNA is TGTGCCAGCAGTCAGACTAGCGTTTATGAGTTCTTC. Translation: CASSQTSVYEFF. The V and J genes are TRBV27 and TRBJ2-1, with 8 bases lining up with TRBD2. Trimming took 5 bases from V and 14 from J; bases not matched to a gene: 8. CDR3 length equals 12 residues. The germline CDR1 and CDR2 sequences are MNHEY and SMNVEV (reference sequence).

The V gene is TRBV4-1, the J gene TRBJ2-1, with D hard to call. Trimming shortened V by 2 bases and J by 3 bases, and 5 bases separated the two germline ends. The germline V gene encodes CDR1 MGHRA and CDR2 YSYEKL. The CDR3 length is 13 residues. DNA of the CDR3: TGCGCCAGCAGCCAAAGCGACTACAATGAGCAGTTCTTC. This codes for CASSQSDYNEQFF.

CDR3 sequence: CAWTDTSKIAGGNNEQFF. DNA for the CDR3: TGTGCCTGGACCGACACCTCCAAAATAGCGGGAGGGAATAATGAGCAGTTCTTC. This chain links TRBV30 with TRBJ2-1; 11 nucleotides align to TRBD2. The CDR3 covers 18 residues. The germline gives CDR1 GTSNPN, CDR2 SVGIG (reference sequence). V lost 4 bases, J lost 7 bases, and 18 bases stayed unmatched.

CDR3 residues: CASAGRPFTDTQYF. Written as DNA, the CDR3 is TGTGCCAGCGCGGGCAGACCATTCACAGATACGCAGTATTTT. V and J are TRBV5-6 and TRBJ2-3; a weak D match, TRBD2 (5 bases). CDR1 and CDR2 (germline): SGHDT, YYEEEE. The CDR3 spans 14 residues. The V end lost 7 bases, the J end lost 2 bases, and 14 bases lay between the germline ends.

This clone was detected a few times. The rearrangement joins TRBV5-1 to TRBJ1-2; TRBD1 aligns across 7 bases. There are 13 residues in the CDR3. Trimming cost V 5 bases and J 8 bases; bases outside gene matches: 9. Germline-derived CDR1 and CDR2 are SGHRS and YFSETQ. The CDR3 coding sequence is TGCGCCAGCAGTTACGACAGGGTTAACGGCTACACCTTC. Translating it yields CASSYDRVNGYTF.

CDR3 sequence reads: CATSLLGGEGGNQPQHF. As DNA, the CDR3 is TGTGCCACCAGCCTACTAGGGGGGGAAGGCGGCAATCAGCCCCAGCATTTT. This chain connects TRBV15 to TRBJ1-5; D is possibly TRBD1 (6 bases). CDR1 and CDR2 (germline): LNHNV, YYDKDF (reference sequence). The CDR3 covers 17 residues. The ends were cut back, 5 bases at V and 2 bases at J, with 19 bases in the middle.

The chain joins TRBV30 to TRBJ1-2, with 8 bases lining up with TRBD1. The CDR3 extends over 14 amino acids. Trimming at V came to 4 bases and at J to 4 bases, leaving 8 bases not matched to a gene. Germline V gene lookup returns CDR1 GTSNPN and CDR2 SVGIG (reference sequence). CDR3 amino acids: CAWTRQGLPYGYTF. The CDR3 nucleotides read TGTGCCTGGACTCGACAGGGGCTGCCCTATGGCTACACCTTC. Combining the CDR3 with reference TRBV30 and TRBJ1-2 gives the whole variable domain SQTIHQWPATLVQPVGSPLSLECTVEGTSNPNLYWYRQAAGRGLQLLFYSVGIGQISSEVPQNLSASRPQDRQFILSSKKLLLSDSGFYLCAWTRQGLPYGYTFGSGTRLTVV.

This clone was detected once. The rearrangement uses TRBV30 and TRBJ2-5, with D possibly being TRBD2 (6 bases). The V gene's germline CDR1 is GTSNPN and CDR2 SVGIG (reference sequence). The CDR3 is 12 residues long. The V and J ends lost 5 bases and 3 bases respectively, with 10 bases between them. In nucleotides, the CDR3 is TGTGCCTGGTACGGCGGGAAAGAGACCCAGTACTTC. This encodes CAWYGGKETQYF.

This chain joins TRBV6-1 and TRBJ2-3; TRBD2 matches at 9 bases. CDR1 is MNHNS, CDR2 SASEGT, per germline. This CDR3 has 15 residues. V shed 5 bases and J 1 base; nucleotides not matched to a gene: 4. The DNA of the CDR3 is TGTGCCAGCAGTCTTAGCGGGGGTGGCACAGATACGCAGTATTTT. It specifies CASSLSGGGTDTQYF.

The chain couples TRBV7-2 to TRBJ1-5, with D unclear. Germline lookup yields CDR1 SGHTA and CDR2 FQGNSA. The CDR3 consists of 12 residues. Deletions cut 7 bases from V and 7 bases from J, with 11 bases between. DNA for the CDR3: TGTGCCAGCAATGCGGGATACCAGCCCCAGCATTTT. Translation gives CASNAGYQPQHF.

This chain connects TRBV19 to TRBJ1-2; possible D gene TRBD1, 5 bases. V gave up 5 bases and J gave up 1 base, with 23 bases separating them. Germline CDR1 LNHDA, CDR2 SQIVND (reference sequence). The CDR3 loop spans 18 amino acids. In DNA form, the CDR3 reads TGTGCCAGTAGTCCGCGTACGCGGGGGGGGACCCTTAACTATGGCTACACCTTC. Translating gives CASSPRTRGGTLNYGYTF.

V gene TRBV10-3 combines with J gene TRBJ2-5, with D maybe TRBD1 (5 bases). V was cut by 4 bases and J by 0 bases, with 12 bases left in between. This CDR3 spans 15 amino acids. Germline CDR1 and CDR2: ENHRY and SYGVKD. The CDR3 sequence is CAISGTTEYQETQYF. The DNA for the CDR3 is TGTGCCATCAGTGGCACGACAGAGTACCAAGAGACCCAGTACTTC.

The genes are TRBV7-9 and TRBJ2-7; D perhaps matches TRBD1 (5 bases). Per germline, CDR1 SEHNR and CDR2 FQNEAQ (reference sequence). This CDR3 is 15 amino acids long. V was shortened by 2 bases and J by 3 bases, with 14 bases between the two germline ends. CDR3 DNA: TGTGCCAGCAGCTTACCCGCTCAGGGTCTCTACGAGCAGTACTTC. Residues: CASSLPAQGLYEQYF.

The gene calls are TRBV7-2 and TRBJ2-1, with TRBD1 matching over 8 bases. Germline-derived CDR1 and CDR2 are SGHTA and FQGNSA. This CDR3 has 15 amino acids. V shed 10 bases, J shed 8 bases, and the junction held 16 bases outside the gene matches. The CDR3 DNA follows: TGTGCCATCCTTCCCGCCCGGGACAGGCTAGATGAGCAGTTCTTC. This codes for CAILPARDRLDEQFF. Combining the CDR3 with reference TRBV7-2 and TRBJ2-1 gives the whole variable domain GAGVSQSPSNKVTEKGKDVELRCDPISGHTALYWYRQSLGQGLEFLIYFQGNSAPDKSGLPSDRFSAERTGGSVSTLTIQRTQQEDSAVYLCAILPARDRLDEQFFGPGTRLTVL.

The chain employs TRBV4-1 and TRBJ2-2; D gene ambiguous. Trimming removed 1 base at V and 6 bases at J, with 6 bases between. The CDR3 covers 13 residues. Germline V CDR1 and CDR2: MGHRA, YSYEKL. CDR3 DNA: TGCGCCAGCAGCCAAGTGGCCGCCGGGGAGCTGTTTTTT. It encodes CASSQVAAGELFF.

This chain joins TRBV7-6 and TRBJ2-3; D uncertain. The V end lost 7 bases, the J end lost 0 bases, and 8 bases lay between the germline ends. The CDR3 contains 13 residues. The germline V gene has CDR1 SGHVS and CDR2 FNYEAQ. The CDR3 protein is CASTRQSTDTQYF. As DNA, the CDR3 is TGTGCCAGCACCCGTCAGAGCACAGATACGCAGTATTTT.

Only one count was recorded for this clone. The chain carries TRBV11-2 and TRBJ2-2, with TRBD2 as a possible D gene (5 bases). V gave up 0 bases and J gave up 5 bases, with 13 bases separating them. Germline CDR1 reads SGHAT; CDR2 reads FQNNGV. The CDR3 runs 16 residues. The DNA of the CDR3 is TGTGCCAGCAGCTTAGACGCGCGGGTTAGGACCGGGGAGCTGTTTTTT. This sequence encodes CASSLDARVRTGELFF.

J is TRBJ2-2 and V is TRBV5-6; 7 bases map to TRBD1. There are 16 residues in the CDR3. Trimming took 4 bases from V and 3 from J; bases not matched to a gene: 9. Per germline, CDR1 SGHDT and CDR2 YYEEEE. DNA for the CDR3: TGTGCCAGCAGCGAGACAGGGAGATCGGACACCGGGGAGCTGTTTTTT. This codes for CASSETGRSDTGELFF. Combining the CDR3 with reference TRBV5-6 and TRBJ2-2 gives the whole variable domain DAGVTQSPTHLIKTRGQQVTLRCSPKSGHDTVSWYQQALGQGPQFIFQYYEEEERQRGNFPDRFSGHQFPNYSSELNVNALLLGDSALYLCASSETGRSDTGELFFGEGSRLTVL.

The chain has TRBV5-1 and TRBJ1-2; D is undetermined. The CDR3 spans 15 residues. Germline V gene sequence: CDR1 SGHRS, CDR2 YFSETQ. V was pared by 2 bases and J by 3 bases, with 14 bases between. This CDR3 reads CASSFTYSKDYGYTF. In DNA form, the CDR3 reads TGCGCCAGCAGCTTCACCTACAGCAAAGACTATGGCTACACCTTC. Based on the CDR3 plus reference TRBV5-1 and TRBJ1-2, the full variable domain is KAGVTQTPRYLIKTRGQQVTLSCSPISGHRSVSWYQQTPGQGLQFLFEYFSETQRNKGNFPGRFSGRQFSNSRSEMNVSTLELGDSALYLCASSFTYSKDYGYTFGSGTRLTVV.

The V call is TRBV7-3, the J call TRBJ1-1; D is possibly TRBD1 (5 bases). The V gene's germline CDR1 is SGHTA and CDR2 FQGTGA. The CDR3 loop spans 14 amino acids. The ends were cut back, 1 base at V and 10 bases at J, with 16 bases in the middle. The chain's CDR3 is CASSLRGSHGGAFF. The CDR3 DNA reads as TGTGCCAGCAGCTTAAGAGGCAGTCACGGGGGAGCTTTCTTT.

The genes are TRBV7-2 and TRBJ2-3, with a possible D match to TRBD2 (6 bases). The CDR3 has 14 residues. Germline CDR1 and CDR2: SGHTA and FQGNSA. Here the CDR3 reads CAYGAGPSTDTQYF. The CDR3 coding sequence is TGTGCTTATGGAGCGGGCCCTAGCACAGATACGCAGTATTTT.

The chain uses TRBV18 and TRBJ2-7; TRBD1 agrees at 7 bases. Germline trimming cut 6 bases from V and 2 bases from J; bases unmatched to any gene: 19. From germline, CDR1 is KGHSH and CDR2 LQKENI. The length of the CDR3 is 18 residues. The CDR3 loop reads CASSEKPTGQTIAYEQYF. CDR3 DNA: TGTGCCAGCTCTGAGAAACCAACGGGACAGACTATCGCCTACGAGCAGTACTTC.

The chain recombines TRBV2 with TRBJ2-3, with D possibly TRBD1 on 5 matching bases. Between the trimmed V and J ends, which lost 8 bases and 5 bases, there was a span of 20 bases. The CDR3 covers 15 residues. The germline V gene encodes CDR1 SNHLY and CDR2 FYNNEI. This CDR3 reads CASRKDQGQGDTQYF. The CDR3 region has the DNA TGTGCCAGCCGAAAGGATCAGGGTCAGGGAGATACGCAGTATTTT.

V usage is TRBV19 and J usage is TRBJ1-4; D may be TRBD1 (5 bases). This CDR3 region has 15 residues. V lost 2 bases and J 7 bases, leaving 14 bases between the germline ends. The V gene's germline CDR1 is LNHDA and CDR2 SQIVND (reference sequence). CDR3: CASSIRQGGSEKLFF. The CDR3 nucleotides are TGTGCCAGTAGTATACGGCAGGGCGGGAGTGAAAAACTGTTTTTT.

The gene calls are TRBV6-6 and TRBJ2-7; a weak D match, TRBD1 (8 bases). This CDR3 region has 11 residues. V lost 10 bases, J lost 6 bases, and 13 bases lay in between. CDR1 is MNHNY, CDR2 SVGAGI, per germline (reference sequence). CDR3 region: CATQGGIEQYF. CDR3 nucleotide sequence: TGTGCCACACAGGGGGGGATCGAGCAGTACTTC.

This chain links TRBV6-5 with TRBJ2-1, with TRBD1 identical over 8 bases. J lost 7 bases, V lost 6 bases, and 8 bases had no gene match. The germline CDR1 and CDR2 sequences are MNHEY and SVGAGI. There are 14 residues in the CDR3. The DNA for the CDR3 is TGTGCCAGCAGCACGAGACAGGGGAGGAATGAGCAGTTCTTC. Translated, it gives CASSTRQGRNEQFF.